One sample yielded the 17 T cell receptor beta chains listed below, sequenced in a study of metastatic and nonmetastatic thyroid tumors. TCRdb ran MiXCR on the PCR reads. The sample holds about 15,000 clones, around 36% seen once. Prior to thyroid surgery, none of the patients had received any treatment. The sequenced sample was tumor tissue. Receptors were obtained from a female donor with papillary thyroid cancer or a benign thyroid nodule (not recorded which). Some clones in this sample may be carry-over from other donors' samples.

This clone was seen a single time. The V call is TRBV20-1, the J call TRBJ2-1; 11 bases fit TRBD2. The CDR3 has 19 amino acids. J gave up 3 bases and V 0 bases, and 13 bases lay outside the gene matches. Germline assignment: CDR1 DFQATT and CDR2 SNEGSKA (reference sequence). The CDR3 reads CSARDSGRAFLRSYNEQFF. In DNA form, the CDR3 reads TGCAGTGCTAGAGATAGCGGGAGGGCCTTCCTACGTAGCTACAATGAGCAGTTCTTC.

The V and J genes are TRBV2 and TRBJ2-7; 8 bases are a match to TRBD1. There are 15 residues in the CDR3. Germline CDR1 SNHLY, CDR2 FYNNEI. J lost 1 base, V lost 8 bases, and 10 bases had no gene match. In DNA, the CDR3 is TGTGCCAGCCAGACCGACAGGGGTAGTTCCTACGAGCAGTACTTC. Protein product: CASQTDRGSSYEQYF.

This clone was observed at least ten times. This may come from a read error, since a much larger clone is one base off. Other DNA sequences within the sample encode an identical CDR3. V is TRBV11-2 and J is TRBJ2-5, with no clear D. With 3 bases removed from V and 2 bases from J, the gap between germline ends came to 4 bases. Germline V gene lookup returns CDR1 SGHAT and CDR2 FQNNGV. CDR3 length: 12 amino acids. The CDR3 sequence: CASSLGQETQYF. The CDR3 nucleotides read TGTGCCAGCAGCTTGGGACAAGAGACCCAGTACTTC.

Ten or more counts support this clone. This may be a read error, as it is one base from a much larger clone. The same CDR3 also results from other DNA sequences found in this sample. V and J are TRBV20-1 and TRBJ1-3, with a weak D call TRBD1 (5 bases). Trimming left V 4 bases short and J 9 bases short, with 13 bases between. The length of the CDR3 is 12 residues. Germline lookup yields CDR1 DFQATT and CDR2 SNEGSKA (reference sequence). Here the CDR3 reads CSAITTGGTIYF. In nucleotides, the CDR3 is TGCAGTGCTATCACGACCGGGGGCACCATATATTTT.

This chain links TRBV4-3 with TRBJ2-3; 8 nucleotides line up with TRBD2. The germline CDR1 and CDR2 sequences are LGHNA and YSLEER. This CDR3 is built from 14 residues. The V segment lost 0 bases and the J segment 10 bases; nucleotides outside the gene matches: 6. The chain's CDR3 is CASSQDRGAGAQYF. DNA of the CDR3: TGCGCCAGCAGCCAAGACAGGGGAGCGGGGGCGCAGTATTTT.

The chain combines TRBV5-1 with TRBJ1-1, with 12 nucleotides matching TRBD1. The CDR3 totals 15 residues. Germline V gives CDR1 SGHRS, CDR2 YFSETQ. V shed 3 bases, J shed 8 bases, and the junction held 8 bases outside the gene matches. The CDR3 bases are TGCGCCAGCAGCTCACCGGGACAGGGGGCGCGGGAAGCTTTCTTT. It encodes CASSSPGQGAREAFF. Full variable domain (remainder filled in from reference TRBV5-1 and TRBJ1-1): KAGVTQTPRYLIKTRGQQVTLSCSPISGHRSVSWYQQTPGQGLQFLFEYFSETQRNKGNFPGRFSGRQFSNSRSEMNVSTLELGDSALYLCASSSPGQGAREAFFGQGTRLTVV.

The chain carries TRBV5-8 and TRBJ1-5; D gene unclear. The CDR3 consists of 11 residues. The germline V gene encodes CDR1 SGHTS and CDR2 YDEGEE. Trimming stripped 7 bases from V and 11 bases from J, with 13 bases between. CDR3 protein: CASPSVGAQHF. CDR3 nucleotide sequence: TGTGCCAGCCCGAGTGTTGGGGCCCAGCATTTT.

This clone was recorded many times. J is TRBJ1-2 and V is TRBV6-1; TRBD1 aligns across 7 bases. Looked up from germline, CDR1 is MNHNS and CDR2 is SASEGT. The V segment lost 6 bases and the J segment 2 bases; nucleotides outside the gene matches: 6. The CDR3 extends over 14 amino acids. CDR3 protein: CASSYRGGNYGYTF. For the CDR3, the DNA is TGTGCCAGCAGCTACAGGGGTGGGAACTATGGCTACACCTTC.

A word on this clone: The junction does not match germline at one end; this may be a read error. V is TRBV4-2 and J is TRBJ2-7, with D perhaps matching TRBD1 or TRBD2 (5 bases each). This CDR3 is 15 amino acids long. From germline, CDR1 is LGHNA and CDR2 YNFKEQ. Here the CDR3 reads CASSDRDGSSYEQCF. CDR3 nucleotide sequence: TGTGCCAGCAGCGACCGGGACGGCAGTTCCTACGAGCAGTGCTTC.

This clone was seen repeatedly, ten times or more. This may be a read error, as it is one base from a much larger clone. The chain couples TRBV6-1 to TRBJ2-3; TRBD2 agrees at 8 bases. CDR1 MNHNS and CDR2 SASEGT come from the germline V gene. The CDR3 runs 15 residues. CDR3 sequence: CATHLAAGATGTQYF. Here the CDR3 DNA reads TGTGCCACCCATCTGGCAGCGGGGGCCACAGGTACGCAGTATTTT.

The V and J genes are TRBV7-6 and TRBJ2-2, with D tentatively TRBD1 or TRBD2 (5 bases each). CDR1 is SGHVS, CDR2 FNYEAQ, per germline. The ends were cut back, 4 bases at V and 7 bases at J, with 10 bases in the middle. This CDR3 is built from 13 residues. The CDR3 loop is CASSWGNGGELFF. Here the CDR3 DNA reads TGTGCCAGCAGCTGGGGGAATGGCGGGGAGCTGTTTTTT.

This rearrangement joins TRBV4-1 to TRBJ2-5; D is possibly TRBD2 (5 bases). Germline CDR1 MGHRA, CDR2 YSYEKL. This CDR3 contains 16 residues. V dropped 1 base and J dropped 1 base, with 13 bases sitting between them. The chain's CDR3 is CASSQVGGVSQETQYF. DNA for the CDR3: TGCGCCAGCAGCCAAGTAGGAGGAGTTTCCCAAGAGACCCAGTACTTC.

Ten or more counts support this clone. The chain couples TRBV6-4 to TRBJ2-1; TRBD2 matches 13 bases. The germline V gene has CDR1 MRHNA and CDR2 SNTAGT. This CDR3 is built from 15 residues. V was clipped by 2 bases and J by 6 bases; unmatched bases: 1. The chain's CDR3 is CASSDTSGGANEQFF. The CDR3, as DNA: TGTGCCAGCAGTGACACTAGCGGGGGGGCCAATGAGCAGTTCTTC.

This clone was seen only a few times. The CDR3 spells CASSLLIRGPSSYNEQFF. The CDR3 DNA follows: TGTGCCAGCAGTTTACTAATCAGGGGGCCTTCCTCCTACAATGAGCAGTTCTTC. V and J are TRBV27 and TRBJ2-1; TRBD1 aligns across 8 bases. In germline, CDR1 is MNHEY, CDR2 SMNVEV (reference sequence). The CDR3 is made up of 18 amino acids. V lost 2 bases, J lost 0 bases, and 9 bases stayed unmatched.

The rearrangement uses TRBV11-2 and TRBJ2-7; D perhaps matches TRBD1 (6 bases). In germline, CDR1 is SGHAT, CDR2 FQNNGV. V was clipped by 5 bases and J by 7 bases, with 18 bases between them. The CDR3 spans 14 residues. DNA for the CDR3: TGTGCCAGCAGCCGCCTACCGGGACAACAAGAGCAGTACTTC. It translates to CASSRLPGQQEQYF.

The CDR3 coding sequence is TGCAGTGCCACGGACTACAATGAGCAGTTCTTC. Translated, it gives CSATDYNEQFF. The chain links TRBV20-1 to TRBJ2-1; D not certain. V lost 6 bases and J lost 3, with 6 bases in between. The CDR3 totals 11 residues. Germline CDR1 is DFQATT and CDR2 is SNEGSKA (reference sequence).

The V gene is TRBV30, the J gene TRBJ2-1; TRBD1 matches at 10 bases. Per germline, CDR1 GTSNPN and CDR2 SVGIG (reference sequence). The ends lost 1 base at V and 6 bases at J; junction bases unmatched: 6. The CDR3 extends over 15 amino acids. CDR3 region: CAWSEGQGFTNEQFF. The CDR3 nucleotides are TGTGCCTGGAGTGAGGGACAGGGGTTTACCAATGAGCAGTTCTTC.